The 20 T cell receptor beta chains given below trace back to one sample, sequenced in a study of T cell repertoires in cytomegalovirus infection. TCRdb ran MiXCR on the reads and lists one entry per CDR3 protein. Of some 700,000 distinct CDR3 sequences in the sample, around a third were seen once. No antigens are known for them. The sequences come from cultured PBMCs, collected from culture after CMV antigen stimulation. All receptors come from a human donor in good health (CMV status not recorded). Some clones in this sample may be carry-over from other donors' samples.

The chain combines TRBV5-1 with TRBJ2-2, with 7 nucleotides matching TRBD2. CDR3 length: 14 residues. Germline CDR1 SGHRS, CDR2 YFSETQ. The V and J ends lost 4 bases and 3 bases, in that order; junction bases with no gene match: 3. CDR3 in DNA: TGCGCCAGCAGCCCCGGGGGGTACACCGGGGAGCTGTTTTTT. This gives the protein CASSPGGYTGELFF.

The V and J genes are TRBV6-6 and TRBJ1-1; D is uncertain. Looked up from germline, CDR1 is MNHNY and CDR2 is SVGAGI (reference sequence). The germline V and J ends were trimmed by 6 bases and 1 base, with 15 bases remaining between them. The CDR3 loop spans 15 amino acids. The CDR3 coding sequence is TGTGCCAGCAGATTCCGCCGACTGGGGAACACTGAAGCTTTCTTT. Translating it yields CASRFRRLGNTEAFF.

This chain joins TRBV19 and TRBJ2-6; D is perhaps TRBD1 or TRBD2 (5 bases each). The V end was cut by 7 bases, the J end by 0 bases, with 13 bases between. The CDR3 totals 16 residues. Germline V CDR1 and CDR2: LNHDA, SQIVND (reference sequence). The CDR3 DNA reads as TGTGCCAGTAACCCCACAGGACTCTCTGGGGCCAACGTCCTGACTTTC. This codes for CASNPTGLSGANVLTF.

The rearrangement uses TRBV10-3 and TRBJ2-3; D is perhaps TRBD2 (6 bases). The CDR3 is 14 amino acids. Trimming stripped 10 bases from V and 0 bases from J, with 14 bases between. CDR1 is ENHRY and CDR2 is SYGVKD in the germline V gene. CDR3 region: CATNPGLSTDTQYF. The CDR3 DNA reads as TGTGCCACCAACCCGGGACTGAGCACAGATACGCAGTATTTT.

This clonotype was counted a few times. This chain links TRBV29-1 with TRBJ1-2, with D perhaps TRBD1 (6 bases). Germline assignment: CDR1 SQVTM and CDR2 ANQGSEA. The CDR3 has 12 amino acids. Trimming cost V 8 bases and J 4 bases, with 14 bases left between them. The CDR3 spells CSIRGGGYGYTF. DNA for the CDR3: TGCAGCATCCGGGGAGGGGGCTATGGCTACACCTTC.

Ten or more counts support this clonotype. The V and J genes are TRBV7-6 and TRBJ1-6, with 8 positions matching TRBD1. This CDR3 is 18 amino acids long. Germline loops: CDR1 SGHVS, CDR2 FNYEAQ. Germline trimming cut 5 bases from V and 0 bases from J; bases unmatched to any gene: 9. The CDR3 region has the DNA TGTGCCAGCAGCCCCCGGACAGGGAGGAGCTCCTATAATTCACCCCTCCACTTT. Translation gives CASSPRTGRSSYNSPLHF.

The chain uses TRBV7-9 and TRBJ1-6; 10 nucleotides align to TRBD1. V dropped 8 bases and J dropped 8; count of bases not matched to a gene: 3. Per the germline V gene, CDR1 is SEHNR and CDR2 is FQNEAQ (reference sequence). The CDR3 is 13 residues long. CDR3 DNA sequence: TGTGCCAGCCGACAGGGGGCCGATTCACCCCTCCACTTT. This sequence encodes CASRQGADSPLHF.

The chain combines TRBV14 with TRBJ2-7; 7 bases are shared with TRBD2. There are 16 residues in the CDR3. Germline-derived CDR1 and CDR2 are SGHDN and FVKESK. With V trimmed by 1 base and J by 0 bases, 6 bases remained unmatched. DNA for the CDR3: TGTGCCAGCAGCCAAGTAGTCCCGGGGGGCTCCTACGAGCAGTACTTC. Its protein product is CASSQVVPGGSYEQYF.

The rearrangement links TRBV19 to TRBJ2-7; D not resolved. Germline assignment: CDR1 LNHDA and CDR2 SQIVND (reference sequence). The germline V and J ends were trimmed by 3 bases and 13 bases, with 19 bases remaining between them. CDR3 length: 13 residues. CDR3 nucleotide sequence: TGTGCCAGTAGTATTCGGTCATCCTACGAGTACTACTTC. Translated, it gives CASSIRSSYEYYF.

V and J are TRBV27 and TRBJ1-4; D perhaps matches TRBD1 (5 bases). Germline CDR1 and CDR2: MNHEY and SMNVEV (reference sequence). Deletions cut 8 bases from V and 7 bases from J, with 11 bases between. CDR3 size: 12 residues. CDR3 sequence reads: CASPRRGEKLFF. The CDR3 nucleotides are TGTGCCAGCCCGCGGAGGGGTGAAAAACTGTTTTTT.

The chain recombines TRBV29-1 with TRBJ1-1; the D gene is possibly TRBD1 (6 bases). There are 13 residues in the CDR3. Trimming took 6 bases from V and 0 from J, leaving 11 bases between them. The V gene's germline CDR1 is SQVTM and CDR2 ANQGSEA. The CDR3 region is CSVGQKMNTEAFF. Written as DNA, the CDR3 is TGCAGCGTCGGACAGAAGATGAACACTGAAGCTTTCTTT.

The rearrangement uses TRBV4-1 and TRBJ2-3; D may be TRBD2 (5 bases). This CDR3 is built from 18 residues. The V gene's germline CDR1 is MGHRA and CDR2 YSYEKL. V gave up 1 base and J gave up 2 bases, with 19 bases separating them. The CDR3 DNA is TGCGCCAGCAGCCAAGTAATCATAGTGGGCCGGGACACAGATACGCAGTATTTT. Translated, it gives CASSQVIIVGRDTDTQYF.

This clonotype has more than one count but fewer than ten. The chain recombines TRBV7-2 with TRBJ2-7, with D possibly matching TRBD2 (5 bases). CDR3 length: 14 amino acids. Germline CDR1 SGHTA, CDR2 FQGNSA. V was trimmed by 4 bases and J by 3 bases, leaving 13 bases between them. The DNA for the CDR3 is TGTGCCAGCAGCTCCCCACTAGTTCTCTACGAGCAGTACTTC. Translating it yields CASSSPLVLYEQYF.

The chain has TRBV15 and TRBJ2-1; no reliable D call. CDR3 length: 9 residues. Trimming removed 5 bases at V and 9 bases at J, with 2 bases between. Germline lookup yields CDR1 LNHNV and CDR2 YYDKDF (reference sequence). The DNA for the CDR3 is TGTGCCACCAGCGGTGAGCAGTTCTTC. As protein: CATSGEQFF.

This clonotype occurred many times. This rearrangement joins TRBV7-2 to TRBJ2-2, with D possibly matching TRBD2 (6 bases). The CDR3 is 16 amino acids. Germline V gene data show CDR1 as SGHTA and CDR2 as FQGNSA. Deletions cut 1 base from V and 4 bases from J, with 13 bases between. The CDR3 nucleotides read TGTGCCAGCAGCTTAGTGGGCAGGACTACCACCGGGGAGCTGTTTTTT. Translating it yields CASSLVGRTTTGELFF.

This clonotype was seen just once. This chain links TRBV20-1 with TRBJ2-3; 8 bases match TRBD2. After removal of 4 bases from V and 2 bases from J, the junction contained 5 bases not matched to a gene. The germline gives CDR1 DFQATT, CDR2 SNEGSKA (reference sequence). The CDR3 is made up of 14 amino acids. The CDR3 nucleotides read TGCAGTGCTACCACTAGCGGCAACACAGATACGCAGTATTTT. It translates to CSATTSGNTDTQYF.

The chain uses TRBV9 and TRBJ2-3; 7 positions match TRBD2. Trimming cost V 0 bases and J 4 bases; bases outside gene matches: 5. The CDR3 sequence is 15 residues long. CDR1 is SGDLS, CDR2 YYNGEE, per germline. CDR3 in DNA: TGTGCCAGCAGCGTAGTTGGGGGGGACCCAGATACGCAGTATTTT. Its translation is CASSVVGGDPDTQYF.

This sequence joins TRBV12-3 or TRBV12-4 and TRBJ2-1; D remains ambiguous. The CDR3 spans 13 residues. V was cut by 8 bases and J by 0 bases, with 8 bases left in between. The CDR3 protein is CASGVRSYNEQFF. DNA of the CDR3: TGTGCCAGCGGGGTCCGCTCCTACAATGAGCAGTTCTTC.

This chain uses TRBV6-6 with TRBJ1-1; no firm D call. CDR1 is MNHNY, CDR2 SVGAGI, per germline (reference sequence). The CDR3 extends over 13 amino acids. Trimming stripped 7 bases from V and 8 bases from J, with 17 bases between. The CDR3 bases are TGTGCCAGCAACCCGCTTGGCCAAGGGGAAGCTTTCTTT. Protein sequence: CASNPLGQGEAFF.

CDR3 in amino acids: CASSESTVAKNIQYF. As DNA, the CDR3 is TGTGCCAGCAGTGAGTCGACAGTAGCCAAAAACATTCAGTACTTC. The chain recombines TRBV2 with TRBJ2-4, with D perhaps TRBD1 (5 bases). This CDR3 comprises 15 residues. Germline-derived CDR1 and CDR2 are SNHLY and FYNNEI. Trimming left V 3 bases short and J 0 bases short, with 9 bases between.